This entry features one T cell receptor beta chain sequence. This specimen belongs to a study of technical replicates of blood from several donors. This table comes from immunoSEQ multiplex PCR, and its TCRdb copy is limited to in-frame clones, with some not included. The sample holds about 84,000 clones, approximately 97% seen once. V shed 2 bases and J shed 0 bases, with 11 bases lying between them. Germline values: CDR1 MNHNS, CDR2 SASEGT. The CDR3 totals 16 residues. This rearrangement joins TRBV6-1 to TRBJ1-3; D not resolved. Input material: T cells isolated from PBMCs. This receptor was taken from a human donor in good health. This CDR3 is CASSEHLVSSGNTIYF. For the CDR3, the DNA is TGTGCCAGCAGTGAACACCTAGTGAGCTCTGGAAACACCATATATTTT.